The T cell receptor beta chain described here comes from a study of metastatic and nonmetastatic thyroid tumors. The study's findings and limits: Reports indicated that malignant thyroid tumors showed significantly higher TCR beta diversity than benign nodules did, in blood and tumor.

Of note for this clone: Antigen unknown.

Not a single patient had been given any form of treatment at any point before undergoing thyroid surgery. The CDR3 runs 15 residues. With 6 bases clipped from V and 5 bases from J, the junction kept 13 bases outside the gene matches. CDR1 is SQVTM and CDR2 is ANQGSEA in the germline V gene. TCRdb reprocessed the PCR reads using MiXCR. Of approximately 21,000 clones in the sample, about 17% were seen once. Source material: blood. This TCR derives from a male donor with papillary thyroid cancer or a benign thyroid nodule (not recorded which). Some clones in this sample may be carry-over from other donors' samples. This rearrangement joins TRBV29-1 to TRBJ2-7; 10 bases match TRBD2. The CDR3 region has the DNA TGCAGCGTGCCGGGACTAGCGCGAGGTTACCACGAGCAGTACTTC. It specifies CSVPGLARGYHEQYF.